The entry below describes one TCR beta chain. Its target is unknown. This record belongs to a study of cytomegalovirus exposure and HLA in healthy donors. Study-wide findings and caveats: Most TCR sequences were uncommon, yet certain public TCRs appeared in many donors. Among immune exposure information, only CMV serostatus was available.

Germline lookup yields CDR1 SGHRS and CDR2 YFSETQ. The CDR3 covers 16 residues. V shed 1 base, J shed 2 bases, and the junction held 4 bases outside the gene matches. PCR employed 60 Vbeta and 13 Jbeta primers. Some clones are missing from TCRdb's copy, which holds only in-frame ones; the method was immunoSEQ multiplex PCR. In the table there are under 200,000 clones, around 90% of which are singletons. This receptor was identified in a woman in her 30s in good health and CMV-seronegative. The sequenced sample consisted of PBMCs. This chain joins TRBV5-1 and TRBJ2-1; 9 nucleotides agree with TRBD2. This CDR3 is CASSLSPSGAYNEQFF. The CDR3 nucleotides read TGCGCCAGCAGCTTGTCCCCTAGCGGGGCCTACAATGAGCAGTTCTTC.